This TCR beta chain was documented in a study of shared clonotypes between healthy human individuals. General study points: The low donor count limited represented genetic and exposure-history diversity. On the whole, naive subsets had larger estimated richness than memory subsets had.

Concerning this clone itself: Antigen: not known. The same CDR3 is also encoded by other DNA sequences in this sample.

V was trimmed by 4 bases and J by 2 bases, leaving 10 bases between them. CDR3 length equals 14 residues. The germline V gene has CDR1 SGHRS and CDR2 YFSETQ. Authors' analysis steps: ImmunoSEQ supplied junction-only sequences lacking quality scores, so filtering was different. Using immunoSEQ multiplex PCR, the repertoire was profiled, and TCRdb retains in-frame clones only, with some absent. V and J calls and clone size come straight from that table; D and trimming were deduced from the DNA. The table shows over 2 million clones, with 85% to 95% occurring only once. Sequenced: naive CD4+ T cells sorted from blood. Documented subset: CD45RA+ positively selected. The receptor's source is a man younger than 35 in good health. The V call is TRBV5-1, the J call TRBJ1-3; tentative D call: TRBD1 (5 bases). The CDR3 spells CASSLQGPGNTIYF. The CDR3 nucleotides are TGCGCCAGCAGCCTGCAGGGCCCTGGAAACACCATATATTTT.